The following is a T cell receptor (beta chain) sequence with its context. The data are from a study of blood T cell repertoires in COVID-19. Germline V gene data show CDR1 as SGHDT and CDR2 as YYEEEE. Germline trimming cut 1 base from V and 4 bases from J; bases unmatched to any gene: 3. The CDR3 consists of 14 residues. Data came from immunoSEQ multiplex PCR; TCRdb stores just in-frame clones and leaves some out. The sample consists of 70,000 or so clones, around 83% of them appearing once. The sequence was obtained from a woman aged 55-70 years with acute or convalescent COVID-19. The chain joins TRBV5-6 to TRBJ2-7; 9 nucleotides line up with TRBD2. Sequences were obtained from peripheral blood. The CDR3 is CASSLSAGGYEQYF. In DNA, the CDR3 is TGTGCCAGCAGCTTGAGCGCGGGGGGGTACGAGCAGTACTTC.